Sequencing of this TCR beta chain was carried out in a study of T cells in Graves' hyperthyroidism and ophthalmopathy. With regard to this clonotype: Antigen: not known.

Findings and caveats of the study: Blood held most thyroid clonotypes expanded above 0.001 frequency.

Between the trimmed V and J ends, which lost 6 bases and 0 bases, there was a span of 3 bases. Germline CDR1 is SNHLY and CDR2 is FYNNEI. The CDR3 sequence is 13 residues long. The TCR beta CDR3 regions underwent amplification using RNA transcripts as the source. Initially, a first-round RT-PCR of the TCR CDR3 employed the HTBI primer set. TCRdb fed the multiplex PCR reads into MiXCR, producing one record per CDR3 protein. Found here are a few hundred thousand distinct CDR3 sequences, approximately 18% of them singletons; the top ten hold less than 65%. Source material: blood. The chain combines TRBV2 with TRBJ2-6; D unresolved. This sequence was found in a woman aged 50 to 60 with Graves' hyperthyroidism. The CDR3 here is CASRNSGANVLTF. CDR3 coding DNA: TGTGCCAGCAGGAACTCTGGGGCCAACGTCCTGACTTTC.